Given below is one T cell receptor (beta chain) in context. Its antigen is unidentified. This CDR3 spans 15 amino acids. Germline CDR1 LNHDA, CDR2 SQIVND (reference sequence). V lost 6 bases and J 4 bases, leaving 16 bases between the germline ends. The sample comes from a study of cytomegalovirus exposure and HLA in healthy donors. Study-level points and caveats: The dataset shows that most TCR sequences were rare, while some public TCRs occurred in many donors. Analyses of presence/absence relied on an assumption of roughly uniform sequencing depth across donors.

PCR involved 60 Vbeta and 13 Jbeta primers. Here immunoSEQ multiplex PCR was the method, and the copy in TCRdb shows in-frame clones only, minus some. The table has some 110,000 clones, 70% to 80% seen once. This TCR came from a man between 60 and 70 years old in good health and CMV-seronegative. The V and J genes are TRBV19 and TRBJ1-5, with TRBD1 as a possible D gene (5 bases). The material sequenced was PBMCs. In DNA, the CDR3 is TGTGCCAGTAGAGCATCGGGGGTAAGGAATCAGCCCCAGCATTTT. It is translated as CASRASGVRNQPQHF.